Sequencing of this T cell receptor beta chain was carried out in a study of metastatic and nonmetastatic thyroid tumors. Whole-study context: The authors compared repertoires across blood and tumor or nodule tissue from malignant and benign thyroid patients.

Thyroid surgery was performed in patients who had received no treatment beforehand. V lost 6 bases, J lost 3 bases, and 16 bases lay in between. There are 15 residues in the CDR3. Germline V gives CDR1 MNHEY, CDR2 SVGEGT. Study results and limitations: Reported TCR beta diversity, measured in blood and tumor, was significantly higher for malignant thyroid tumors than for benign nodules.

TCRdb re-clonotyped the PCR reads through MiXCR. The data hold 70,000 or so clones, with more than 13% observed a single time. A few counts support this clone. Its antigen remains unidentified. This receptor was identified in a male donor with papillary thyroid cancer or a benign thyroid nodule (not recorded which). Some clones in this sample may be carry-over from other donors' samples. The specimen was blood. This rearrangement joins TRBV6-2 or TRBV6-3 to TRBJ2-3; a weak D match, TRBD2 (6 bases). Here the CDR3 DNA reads TGTGCCAGCAGACCCGGGACTGCTAATACAGATACGCAGTATTTT. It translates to CASRPGTANTDTQYF.